This note documents a single T cell receptor beta chain sequence. Its antigen is not known. The data stem from a study of T cell responses to AZD1222 COVID-19 vaccine. Findings and limits, study-wide: Baseline serostatus was positive in only six AZD1222 recipients. The breadth and depth of Spike-specific TCRs increased once two AZD1222 doses had been given.

Only in-frame clones appear in the TCRdb table, and some are missing; sequencing was by immunoSEQ multiplex PCR. The sample yields approximately 140,000 clones, 80% to 95% seen once. The receptor's source is an adult who received the AZD1222 COVID-19 vaccine. This specimen consisted of peripheral blood, obtained 28 days after the second AZD1222 dose.

In nucleotides, the CDR3 is TGTGCCAGCAAACCCTTAGGGACTAGCGTATACGAGCAGTACTTC. Translation gives CASKPLGTSVYEQYF. The chain joins TRBV27 to TRBJ2-7; 10 nucleotides agree with TRBD2. Germline values: CDR1 MNHEY, CDR2 SMNVEV (reference sequence). The CDR3 is 15 residues long. With 7 bases clipped from V and 4 bases from J, the junction kept 10 bases outside the gene matches.